The sequence of this TCR beta chain was determined in a study of T cell repertoires in cytomegalovirus infection. As for the study in general: HLA-C-restricted CMV epitopes, recently identified, and well-studied HLA-B-restricted ones were used by the study. Public TCR beta signature analysis indicated the presence of both CMV infection and matching HLA type. Notes on the study in general: Dominant in the ex vivo response were TCR beta clonotypes restricted by HLA-C and specific for CMV. Of the TCR beta families, the public ones yielded a cumulative frequency that identified carriers of CMV plus the relevant HLA.

The sample holds a few counts of this clonotype. Its antigen remains unknown. Germline CDR1 reads MNHEY; CDR2 reads SMNVEV (reference sequence). This CDR3 is 14 amino acids long. Trimming cost V 2 bases and J 7 bases; bases outside gene matches: 7. A single record per CDR3 protein comes from TCRdb applying MiXCR to the reads. The table records 750,000 to 900,000 distinct CDR3 sequences, approximately 32% of them present only once. The chain carries TRBV27 and TRBJ1-1, with TRBD1 identical over 7 bases. The starting material was cultured CD8+ T cells from PBMCs, obtained from culture after CMV antigen stimulation. This receptor was identified in a human donor in good health (CMV status not recorded). Some clones in this sample may be carry-over from other donors' samples. The CDR3 nucleotides read TGTGCCAGCAGTTTAAGACAGGGTTTTGGTGAAGCTTTCTTT. Translated, it gives CASSLRQGFGEAFF.